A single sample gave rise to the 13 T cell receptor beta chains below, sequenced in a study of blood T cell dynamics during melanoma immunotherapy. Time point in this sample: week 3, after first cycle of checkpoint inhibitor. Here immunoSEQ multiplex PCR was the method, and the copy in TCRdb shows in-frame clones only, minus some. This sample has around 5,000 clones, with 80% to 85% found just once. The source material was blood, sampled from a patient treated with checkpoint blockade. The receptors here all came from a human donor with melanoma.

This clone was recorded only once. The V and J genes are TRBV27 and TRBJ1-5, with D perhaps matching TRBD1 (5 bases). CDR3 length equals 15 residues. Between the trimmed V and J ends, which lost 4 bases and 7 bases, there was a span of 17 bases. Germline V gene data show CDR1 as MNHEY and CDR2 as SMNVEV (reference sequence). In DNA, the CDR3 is TGTGCCAGCAGTTCCCAATCAGGGTTAGGGCAGCCCCAGCATTTT. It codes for CASSSQSGLGQPQHF.

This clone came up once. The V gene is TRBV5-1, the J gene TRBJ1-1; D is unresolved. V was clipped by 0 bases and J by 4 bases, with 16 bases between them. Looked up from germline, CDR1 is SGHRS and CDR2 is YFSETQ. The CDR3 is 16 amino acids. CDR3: CASSLAGVDSGTEAFF. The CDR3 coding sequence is TGCGCCAGCAGCTTGGCCGGGGTAGATTCGGGCACTGAAGCTTTCTTT.

The CDR3 DNA reads as TGTGCCAGCGGACAGGGTAGCTACGAGCAGTACTTC. Its translation: CASGQGSYEQYF. The chain employs TRBV6-4 and TRBJ2-7; TRBD1 agrees at 8 bases. This CDR3 contains 12 residues. V lost 8 bases, J lost 3 bases, and 3 bases stayed unmatched. Germline CDR1 is MRHNA and CDR2 is SNTAGT.

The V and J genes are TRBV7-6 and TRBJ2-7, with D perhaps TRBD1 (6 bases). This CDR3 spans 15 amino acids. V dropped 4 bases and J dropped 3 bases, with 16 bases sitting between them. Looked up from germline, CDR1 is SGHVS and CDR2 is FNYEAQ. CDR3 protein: CASSSPQGGYYEQYF. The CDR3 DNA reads TGTGCCAGCAGCTCCCCCCAAGGGGGATACTACGAGCAGTACTTC.

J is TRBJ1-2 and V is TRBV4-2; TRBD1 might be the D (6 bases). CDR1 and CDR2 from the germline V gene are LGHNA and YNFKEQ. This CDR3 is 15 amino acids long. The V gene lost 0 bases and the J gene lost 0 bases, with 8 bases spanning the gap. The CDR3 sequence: CASSQDRGANYGYTF. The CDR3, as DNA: TGTGCCAGCAGCCAAGACAGGGGAGCTAACTATGGCTACACCTTC.

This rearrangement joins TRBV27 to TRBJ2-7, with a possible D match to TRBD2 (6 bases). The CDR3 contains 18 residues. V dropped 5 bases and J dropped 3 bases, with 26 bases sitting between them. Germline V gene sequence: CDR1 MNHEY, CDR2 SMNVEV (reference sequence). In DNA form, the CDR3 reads TGTGCCAGCAGTCTTTTCCTATCTGCGGGGATATTCATCTACGAGCAGTACTTC. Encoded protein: CASSLFLSAGIFIYEQYF.

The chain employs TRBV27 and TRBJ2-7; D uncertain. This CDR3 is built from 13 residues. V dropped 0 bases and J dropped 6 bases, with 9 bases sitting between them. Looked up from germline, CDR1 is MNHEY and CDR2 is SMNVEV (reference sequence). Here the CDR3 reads CASSLSAMTEQYF. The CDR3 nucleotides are TGTGCCAGCAGTTTATCCGCTATGACCGAGCAGTACTTC.

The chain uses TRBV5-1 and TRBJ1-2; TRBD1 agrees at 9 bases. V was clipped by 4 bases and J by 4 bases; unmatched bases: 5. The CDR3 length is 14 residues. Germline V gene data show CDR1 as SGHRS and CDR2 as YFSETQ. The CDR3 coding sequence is TGCGCCAGCAGCCCACAGACAGGGGGCTATGGCTACACCTTC. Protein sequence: CASSPQTGGYGYTF.

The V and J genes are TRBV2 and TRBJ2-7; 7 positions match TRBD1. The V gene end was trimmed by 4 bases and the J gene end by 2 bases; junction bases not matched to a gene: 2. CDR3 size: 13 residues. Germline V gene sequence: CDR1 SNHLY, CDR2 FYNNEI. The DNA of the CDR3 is TGTGCCAGCAGTGGGGACAGTACCTACGAGCAGTACTTC. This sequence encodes CASSGDSTYEQYF.

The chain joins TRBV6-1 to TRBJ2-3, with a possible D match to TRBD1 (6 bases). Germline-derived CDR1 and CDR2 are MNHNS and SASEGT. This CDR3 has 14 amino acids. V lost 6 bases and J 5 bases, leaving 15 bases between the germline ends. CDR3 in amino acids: CASRRRTDVDTQYF. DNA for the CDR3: TGTGCCAGCAGGAGAAGGACAGACGTAGATACGCAGTATTTT.

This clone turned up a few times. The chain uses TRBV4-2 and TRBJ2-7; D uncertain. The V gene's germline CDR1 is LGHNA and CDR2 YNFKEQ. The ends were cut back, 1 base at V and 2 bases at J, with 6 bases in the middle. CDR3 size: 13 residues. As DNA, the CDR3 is TGTGCCAGCAGCCAAGTAACAGCCTACGAGCAGTACTTC. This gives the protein CASSQVTAYEQYF.

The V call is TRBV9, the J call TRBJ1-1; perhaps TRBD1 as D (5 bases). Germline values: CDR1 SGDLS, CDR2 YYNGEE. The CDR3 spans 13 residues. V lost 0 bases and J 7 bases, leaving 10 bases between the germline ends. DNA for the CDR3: TGTGCCAGCAGCGTAGTAGGACACGGTGAAGCTTTCTTT. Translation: CASSVVGHGEAFF.

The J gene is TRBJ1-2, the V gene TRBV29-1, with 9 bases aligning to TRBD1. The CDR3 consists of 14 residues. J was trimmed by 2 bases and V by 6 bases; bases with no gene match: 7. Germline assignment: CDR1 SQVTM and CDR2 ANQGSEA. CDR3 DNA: TGCAGCGTGGGGGGACAGGGCTCAAACTATGGCTACACCTTC. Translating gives CSVGGQGSNYGYTF.